Included here is one T cell receptor (beta chain) sequence, with context. Antigen: not known. This specimen belongs to a study of blood T cell dynamics during melanoma immunotherapy. As for the study in general: Patients with metastatic melanoma got pembrolizumab or nivolumab-ipilimumab as first-line care.

Notes on the study in general: Whether repertoire-driving clones were melanoma-specific could not be determined.

Trimming left V 7 bases short and J 4 bases short, with 6 bases between. The CDR3 extends over 11 amino acids. Germline CDR1 PRHDT, CDR2 FYEKMQ (reference sequence). Produced via immunoSEQ multiplex PCR; TCRdb's table is partial and in-frame only. The sample lists some 2,500 clones, around 88% seen once, with 11% to 15% in the top ten. Stated time point: week 3, after first cycle of checkpoint inhibitor. At 12 weeks after first infusion, RECIST 1.1 defined response for most patients. Patients had no prior systemic cancer treatment, immunosuppressants or other active cancers. This receptor was identified in a human donor with melanoma. The specimen comprised blood, sampled from a patient treated with checkpoint blockade. The J gene is TRBJ2-3, the V gene TRBV13; no clear D. The CDR3 here is CASTVADTQYF. DNA for the CDR3: TGTGCCAGCACAGTCGCAGATACGCAGTATTTT. The complete variable domain, with remaining parts taken from reference TRBV13 and TRBJ2-3, reads AAGVIQSPRHLIKEKRETATLKCYPIPRHDTVYWYQQGPGQDPQFLISFYEKMQSDKGSIPDRFSAQQFSDYHSELNMSSLELGDSALYFCASTVADTQYFGPGTRLTVL.